These T cell receptor beta chains were read from a single sample in a study of post-analysis software for immune sequencing data. TCRdb processed the PCR reads anew with MiXCR; each CDR3 protein has one entry. The sample includes 650,000 to 850,000 distinct CDR3 sequences, 35% to 55% of them seen just once. Sequencing was done on a sample of blood. These TCRs come from a girl aged 10-17 years with multiple sclerosis. Each CDR3 is given with its conserved first and last residue. The order of the fields is D gene, V gene, J gene, clone size, CDR3 protein, CDR3 DNA. The D gene is left open where the match is weak. The size entry is marked missing in some rows and otherwise reads once, few, many or a size class.

d_call: TRBD2; v_call: TRBV4-2; j_call: TRBJ2-7; clone_size: .; cdr3_aa: CAGSQGLAGVVTYEQYF; cdr3_nt: TGTGCCGGCAGCCAGGGACTAGCGGGAGTGGTAACCTACGAGCAGTACTTC
d_call: .; v_call: TRBV5-6; j_call: TRBJ1-2; clone_size: .; cdr3_aa: CASSLAPSATRGYTF; cdr3_nt: TGTGCCAGCAGCTTGGCCCCGTCGGCAACTAGGGGCTACACCTTC
d_call: .; v_call: TRBV6-6; j_call: TRBJ2-1; clone_size: .; cdr3_aa: CASSYPYLGDEQFF; cdr3_nt: TGTGCCAGCAGTTACCCTTACTTAGGGGATGAGCAGTTCTTC
d_call: TRBD2; v_call: TRBV9; j_call: TRBJ2-1; clone_size: .; cdr3_aa: CASSVGSGRNNEQFF; cdr3_nt: TGTGCCAGCAGCGTCGGGAGCGGGAGGAACAATGAGCAGTTCTTC
d_call: TRBD2; v_call: TRBV5-5; j_call: TRBJ2-7; clone_size: few; cdr3_aa: CVSSPERGLAGSSYEQYF; cdr3_nt: TGTGTCAGCAGCCCGGAACGCGGACTAGCGGGAAGCTCCTACGAGCAGTACTTC
d_call: TRBD2; v_call: TRBV12-3/TRBV12-4; j_call: TRBJ2-5; clone_size: .; cdr3_aa: CASSFSLGGRRVETQYF; cdr3_nt: TGTGCCAGCAGCTTCTCCCTGGGAGGGAGAAGGGTAGAGACCCAGTACTTC
d_call: .; v_call: TRBV12-3/TRBV12-4; j_call: TRBJ1-2; clone_size: .; cdr3_aa: CASGDYGQLNFDGYTF; cdr3_nt: TGTGCCAGCGGGGACTACGGACAGCTAAATTTCGATGGCTACACCTTC
d_call: TRBD2; v_call: TRBV4-3; j_call: TRBJ2-7; clone_size: .; cdr3_aa: CASSQEIGGSGSDYEQYF; cdr3_nt: TGCGCCAGCAGCCAAGAAATCGGGGGTAGCGGGAGTGATTACGAGCAGTACTTC
d_call: .; v_call: TRBV7-6; j_call: TRBJ2-7; clone_size: few; cdr3_aa: CASSSGWAYEQYF; cdr3_nt: TGTGCCAGCAGCTCAGGATGGGCTTACGAGCAGTACTTC
d_call: TRBD1; v_call: TRBV11-2; j_call: TRBJ2-7; clone_size: .; cdr3_aa: CASSSYRGWAMWQYF; cdr3_nt: TGTGCCAGCAGCTCTTACAGGGGTTGGGCTATGTGGCAGTACTTC